This TCR beta chain was recorded in a study of shared clonotypes between healthy human individuals. Into CD45RA+ naive and CD45RA-negative memory subsets, the CD4+ cells were split. Assay runs were performed at deep level. Clones were sequenced by immunoSEQ multiplex PCR, and TCRdb holds only the in-frame ones, with some missing. This table has over a million clones, over 95% appearing once. The CDR3 contains 14 residues. Per germline, CDR1 SGHNT and CDR2 YYREEE (reference sequence). J lost 2 bases, V lost 3 bases, and 4 bases had no gene match. This chain joins TRBV5-4 and TRBJ2-7, with 8 positions matching TRBD2. The source is a young man in good health. Specimen: naive CD4+ T cells sorted from blood. Subset meaning: CD45RA+ positively selected. CDR3 DNA sequence: TGTGCCAGCAGCTCCGGGACTAGTCCCTACGAGCAGTACTTC. This translates into CASSSGTSPYEQYF. Full variable domain (outside the CDR3, taken from reference TRBV5-4 and TRBJ2-7): ETGVTQSPTHLIKTRGQQVTLRCSSQSGHNTVSWYQQALGQGPQFIFQYYREEENGRGNFPPRFSGLQFPNYSSELNVNALELDDSALYLCASSSGTSPYEQYFGPGTRLTVT.